These 30 T cell receptor beta chains were all obtained from the same sample, sequenced in a study of PD-1 blockade in classical Hodgkin lymphoma. Relapse after autologous stem cell transplantation occurred in every patient, and brentuximab vedotin exposure varied. The repertoire was sequenced with immunoSEQ multiplex PCR; TCRdb's copy has only in-frame clones and lacks some. The sample yields 35,000 to 50,000 clones, under 75% seen once. Sequences were derived from peripheral blood mononuclear cells (PBMCs), sampled before the second cycle of nivolumab. The receptors shown here come from a human donor with classical Hodgkin lymphoma.

V usage is TRBV20-1 and J usage is TRBJ2-5; D gene ambiguous. The CDR3 contains 10 residues. Germline V lookup: CDR1 DFQATT, CDR2 SNEGSKA (reference sequence). The ends were cut back, 5 bases at V and 5 bases at J, with 6 bases in the middle. The CDR3: CSALDETQYF. Here the CDR3 DNA reads TGCAGTGCTCTAGATGAGACCCAGTACTTC.

This clone showed up just a few times. The chain combines TRBV7-3 with TRBJ2-1; D could derive from TRBD1 or TRBD2 (5 bases each). The V end was cut by 3 bases, the J end by 4 bases, with 13 bases between. The CDR3 spans 15 residues. CDR1 and CDR2 (germline): SGHTA, FQGTGA. The DNA for the CDR3 is TGTGCCAGCAGCTTTGACAGAGGGGCTTACAATGAGCAGTTCTTC. The encoded protein is CASSFDRGAYNEQFF.

V gene TRBV4-3 combines with J gene TRBJ1-4; 8 bases are shared with TRBD1. Germline V gene sequence: CDR1 LGHNA, CDR2 YSLEER. This CDR3 has 15 residues. V was clipped by 3 bases and J by 8 bases; unmatched bases: 8. CDR3 loop: CASSQIDRGGEKLFF. The CDR3 coding sequence is TGCGCCAGCAGCCAGATCGACAGGGGAGGGGAAAAACTGTTTTTT.

Comment on this clone: Distinct nucleotide sequences in the sample also encode this CDR3. The chain uses TRBV6-6 and TRBJ2-7, with 9 positions matching TRBD2. Germline CDR1 and CDR2: MNHNY and SVGAGI (reference sequence). There are 16 residues in the CDR3. V shed 0 bases and J 1 base; nucleotides not matched to a gene: 4. CDR3 DNA sequence: TGTGCCAGCAGTTACTCGAGGCTAGCGGGATCCTACGAGCAGTACTTC. It specifies CASSYSRLAGSYEQYF.

The chain uses TRBV4-3 and TRBJ2-2, with 9 bases identical to TRBD1. After removal of 0 bases from V and 3 bases from J, the junction contained 2 bases not matched to a gene. The germline V gene encodes CDR1 LGHNA and CDR2 YSLEER. This CDR3 is built from 16 residues. The CDR3 loop is CASSQDRTGDTGELFF. The CDR3 nucleotides are TGCGCCAGCAGCCAAGACCGGACAGGGGACACCGGGGAGCTGTTTTTT.

Notes on this clone: One base away lies a much larger clone, so this may be a sequencing read error. V and J are TRBV7-9 and TRBJ1-3; D gene ambiguous. This CDR3 is built from 12 residues. Germline V gives CDR1 SEHNR, CDR2 FQNEAQ (reference sequence). V was cut by 1 base and J by 4 bases, with 2 bases left in between. The CDR3 sequence is CASSLEGNTIYF. The CDR3 DNA sequence: TGTGCCAGCAGCTTAGAGGGAAACACCATATATTTT.

The chain links TRBV7-2 to TRBJ2-7; TRBD1 agrees at 8 bases. This CDR3 is 15 amino acids long. J lost 7 bases, V lost 1 base, and 9 bases had no gene match. Per the germline V gene, CDR1 is SGHTA and CDR2 is FQGNSA. The DNA of the CDR3 is TGTGCCAGCAGCTTAGAAGGGCAGGGGGCTAGGGAGCAGTACTTC. As protein: CASSLEGQGAREQYF. The entire variable domain, with the rest obtained from reference TRBV7-2 and TRBJ2-7, is as follows: GAGVSQSPSNKVTEKGKDVELRCDPISGHTALYWYRQSLGQGLEFLIYFQGNSAPDKSGLPSDRFSAERTGGSVSTLTIQRTQQEDSAVYLCASSLEGQGAREQYFGPGTRLTVT.

CDR3 DNA sequence: TGTGCCAGTAGTGAGAGGGATACGGGGACCTACCAAGAGACCCAGTACTTC. Its protein is CASSERDTGTYQETQYF. The chain joins TRBV19 to TRBJ2-5; D possibly uses TRBD1 or TRBD2 (5 bases each). V was shortened by 5 bases and J by 0 bases, with 19 bases between the two germline ends. There are 17 residues in the CDR3. Germline V gene data show CDR1 as LNHDA and CDR2 as SQIVND (reference sequence).

This clone was seen just once. The rearrangement joins TRBV18 to TRBJ2-3; D is perhaps TRBD1 or TRBD2 (5 bases each). CDR3 length: 16 amino acids. The V and J ends lost 3 bases and 0 bases respectively, with 13 bases between them. CDR1 and CDR2 (germline): KGHSH, LQKENI. The CDR3 DNA reads as TGTGCCAGCTCACCTCGGGGCCAATCTAGCACAGATACGCAGTATTTT. Residues: CASSPRGQSSTDTQYF. The variable domain in full, with the rest retrieved from reference TRBV18 and TRBJ2-3, is NAGVMQNPRHLVRRRGQEARLRCSPMKGHSHVYWYRQLPEEGLKFMVYLQKENIIDESGMPKERFSAEFPKEGPSILRIQQVVRGDSAAYFCASSPRGQSSTDTQYFGPGTRLTVL.

The J gene is TRBJ2-5, the V gene TRBV30; D unresolved. The CDR3 is made up of 12 amino acids. From germline, CDR1 is GTSNPN and CDR2 SVGIG (reference sequence). Trimming removed 0 bases at V and 4 bases at J, with 6 bases between. In DNA form, the CDR3 reads TGTGCCTGGAGTGTATCTGGAGAGACCCAGTACTTC. Translation: CAWSVSGETQYF.

The rearrangement joins TRBV28 to TRBJ2-1; D is unresolved. Germline V lookup: CDR1 MDHEN, CDR2 SYDVKM. This CDR3 has 16 residues. V dropped 2 bases and J dropped 4 bases, with 15 bases sitting between them. The CDR3: CASSLRTSLTYNEQFF. The CDR3 bases are TGTGCCAGCAGTTTAAGAACGAGCCTGACATACAATGAGCAGTTCTTC.

The chain links TRBV5-1 to TRBJ2-1; the D gene is possibly TRBD2 (6 bases). Trimming pared 0 bases from V and 4 bases from J, leaving 14 bases between. The CDR3 has 16 amino acids. Germline V gene sequence: CDR1 SGHRS, CDR2 YFSETQ. The CDR3 DNA sequence: TGCGCCAGCAGCTTGGAAAGGACTAACCGTTACAATGAGCAGTTCTTC. It encodes CASSLERTNRYNEQFF.

The CDR3 is CASSASLAGVSEQFF. The CDR3 DNA follows: TGTGCCAGCAGTGCTTCTTTAGCGGGAGTTAGCGAGCAGTTCTTC. V gene TRBV28 combines with J gene TRBJ2-1, with 9 bases identical to TRBD2. Losses at the gene ends were 5 bases for V and 10 bases for J; bases not matched to a gene: 12. Germline V lookup: CDR1 MDHEN, CDR2 SYDVKM. CDR3 size: 15 residues.

The chain has TRBV27 and TRBJ2-3; D may be TRBD1 or TRBD2 (5 bases each). Germline values: CDR1 MNHEY, CDR2 SMNVEV (reference sequence). This CDR3 is 16 amino acids long. V lost 4 bases and J 6 bases, leaving 20 bases between the germline ends. CDR3 DNA sequence: TGTGCCAGCAGTTCATCGTTGGGGGATTGGGGGGATACGCAGTATTTT. It is translated as CASSSSLGDWGDTQYF.

This chain uses TRBV7-9 with TRBJ1-5; 11 bases map to TRBD1. The CDR3 sequence is 18 residues long. Germline trimming cut 5 bases from V and 1 base from J; bases unmatched to any gene: 10. The germline gives CDR1 SEHNR, CDR2 FQNEAQ (reference sequence). Written as DNA, the CDR3 is TGTGCCAGCAGCCCAGGGACAGGGGGAATCGGGAGCAATCAGCCCCAGCATTTT. Protein sequence: CASSPGTGGIGSNQPQHF.

The chain employs TRBV20-1 and TRBJ2-1, with no clear D. The CDR3 has 11 residues. Germline CDR1 DFQATT, CDR2 SNEGSKA (reference sequence). Between the trimmed V and J ends, which lost 8 bases and 3 bases, there was a span of 8 bases. The CDR3 reads CSCEDYNEQFF. The CDR3 bases are TGCAGTTGCGAGGACTACAATGAGCAGTTCTTC.

This chain uses TRBV19 with TRBJ1-2, with D unclear. V was cut by 4 bases and J by 0 bases, with 12 bases left in between. This CDR3 is 15 amino acids long. CDR1 and CDR2 (germline): LNHDA, SQIVND (reference sequence). Here the CDR3 reads CASSRARWSNYGYTF. In DNA form, the CDR3 reads TGTGCCAGTAGTAGGGCCAGGTGGTCTAACTATGGCTACACCTTC.

The chain employs TRBV6-5 and TRBJ2-1, with 11 bases lining up with TRBD2. V shed 3 bases, J shed 5 bases, and the junction held 3 bases outside the gene matches. The CDR3 length is 15 residues. The germline V gene encodes CDR1 MNHEY and CDR2 SVGAGI. CDR3 nucleotides: TGTGCCAGCAGTTATTCTAGCGGGGGGAACAATGAGCAGTTCTTC. It translates to CASSYSSGGNNEQFF.

This clone was found once. This sequence joins TRBV7-9 and TRBJ1-4; D unresolved. This CDR3 region has 13 residues. V was cut by 5 bases and J by 4 bases, with 8 bases left in between. Per the germline V gene, CDR1 is SEHNR and CDR2 is FQNEAQ (reference sequence). The CDR3 protein is CASSRPGNEKLFF. The CDR3 DNA follows: TGTGCCAGCAGCCGCCCTGGTAATGAAAAACTGTTTTTT.

As regards this clone: A much larger clone differs by one base, so this may be a read error. The rearrangement links TRBV9 to TRBJ2-3; possibly TRBD1 for D (5 bases). From germline, CDR1 is SGDLS and CDR2 YYNGEE. Trimming left V 6 bases short and J 0 bases short, with 11 bases between. This CDR3 has 14 residues. The CDR3 here is CASNQDRSTDTQYF. The CDR3 DNA is TGTGCCAGCAACCAAGACAGAAGCACAGATACGCAGTATTTT.

This clone came up a few times. The rearrangement links TRBV5-6 to TRBJ2-7; no clear D. The CDR3 is 11 amino acids. Germline values: CDR1 SGHDT, CDR2 YYEEEE. V lost 3 bases and J 4 bases, leaving 5 bases between the germline ends. The CDR3, as DNA: TGTGCCAGCAGCTCCACTTACGAGCAGTACTTC. It encodes CASSSTYEQYF.

V gene TRBV7-2 combines with J gene TRBJ1-5; possibly TRBD1 for D (5 bases). The CDR3 is 15 amino acids. The V end lost 0 bases, the J end lost 7 bases, and 13 bases lay between the germline ends. Looked up from germline, CDR1 is SGHTA and CDR2 is FQGNSA. The CDR3 DNA follows: TGTGCCAGCAGCTTAGCGGCCAGGGCAGGGCAGCCCCAGCATTTT. Translated, it gives CASSLAARAGQPQHF.

This clone appeared once. The chain has TRBV6-6 and TRBJ1-2; D is unclear. V was clipped by 5 bases and J by 1 base, with 2 bases between them. The CDR3 is 11 residues long. The germline CDR1 and CDR2 sequences are MNHNY and SVGAGI (reference sequence). This chain's CDR3 is CASSINYGYTF. CDR3 coding DNA: TGTGCCAGCAGTATTAACTATGGCTACACCTTC.

The CDR3 DNA reads as TGTGCCAGCAGTGAATCGGGGGTGGCGATGACTGTCTACGAGCAGTACTTC. Protein: CASSESGVAMTVYEQYF. The rearrangement joins TRBV25-1 to TRBJ2-7, with D tentatively TRBD2 (6 bases). The V gene lost 1 base and the J gene lost 3 bases, with 19 bases spanning the gap. The CDR3 runs to 17 residues. Germline V gene sequence: CDR1 MGHDK, CDR2 SYGVNS.

In its sample, this clone was seen once. The chain uses TRBV4-1 and TRBJ1-2; 7 bases line up with TRBD1. Germline V gives CDR1 MGHRA, CDR2 YSYEKL. Trimming cost V 2 bases and J 8 bases; bases outside gene matches: 11. This CDR3 is built from 15 residues. The CDR3 reads CASSQPHGGGFGYTF. In DNA form, the CDR3 reads TGCGCCAGCAGCCAACCTCACGGAGGGGGCTTCGGCTACACCTTC.

The J gene is TRBJ1-1, the V gene TRBV30; 7 positions match TRBD1. The CDR3 sequence is 13 residues long. From germline, CDR1 is GTSNPN and CDR2 SVGIG (reference sequence). V shed 0 bases and J 12 bases; nucleotides not matched to a gene: 10. The CDR3 loop is CAWSVNQGGRTFF. The DNA for the CDR3 is TGTGCCTGGAGTGTAAACCAGGGGGGTAGGACTTTCTTT.

This chain connects TRBV27 to TRBJ1-1; 7 bases line up with TRBD1. After removal of 2 bases from V and 1 base from J, the junction contained 4 bases not matched to a gene. In germline, CDR1 is MNHEY, CDR2 SMNVEV (reference sequence). The CDR3 has 15 amino acids. The CDR3 sequence is CASSLQQGPNTEAFF. CDR3 nucleotides: TGTGCCAGCAGTTTACAACAGGGGCCGAACACTGAAGCTTTCTTT.

This chain links TRBV7-6 with TRBJ2-7; 7 nucleotides match TRBD1. Per germline, CDR1 SGHVS and CDR2 FNYEAQ. The CDR3 has 13 amino acids. With 0 bases clipped from V and 4 bases from J, the junction kept 0 bases outside the gene matches. The CDR3 loop reads CASSLADRYEQYF. The CDR3 bases are TGTGCCAGCAGCTTAGCGGACAGGTACGAGCAGTACTTC.

V usage is TRBV11-1 and J usage is TRBJ1-4, with 8 bases aligning to TRBD1. The CDR3 extends over 15 amino acids. V trimming: 6 bases; J trimming: 7 bases; junction bases outside the gene matches: 10. Per germline, CDR1 SGHAT and CDR2 FQDESV (reference sequence). CDR3 in DNA: TGTGCCAGCAGATTCGGACCCGACAGGGGTGAAAAACTGTTTTTT. Amino acids: CASRFGPDRGEKLFF.

The chain's CDR3 is CASAVDRGYEQYF. CDR3 DNA: TGTGCCAGCGCGGTAGATAGAGGTTACGAGCAGTACTTC. The rearrangement joins TRBV7-2 to TRBJ2-7; D not resolved. Trimming took 8 bases from V and 4 from J, leaving 15 bases between them. The length of the CDR3 is 13 residues. Germline CDR1 reads SGHTA; CDR2 reads FQGNSA.